This T cell receptor (beta chain) was captured by sequencing in a study of blood T cell repertoires in COVID-19. TCRdb's copy holds only in-frame clones and misses some; the assay was immunoSEQ multiplex PCR. The sample gives under 85,000 clones, more than 80% of which show up once; approximately 5.5% is in the top ten. V lost 3 bases, J lost 5 bases, and 10 bases stayed unmatched. The CDR3 covers 17 residues. From germline, CDR1 is LNHDA and CDR2 SQIVND (reference sequence). This clone has a single count. J is TRBJ2-1 and V is TRBV19, with TRBD2 matching over 10 bases. The receptor comes from a man older than 75 with acute or convalescent COVID-19. The sample taken for sequencing was peripheral blood. The CDR3 here is CASSMGQAGGRHNEQFF. The CDR3 nucleotides read TGTGCCAGTAGTATGGGCCAAGCGGGAGGGAGACACAATGAGCAGTTCTTC. The whole variable domain, filled in from reference TRBV19 and TRBJ2-1, reads DGGITQSPKYLFRKEGQNVTLSCEQNLNHDAMYWYRQDPGQGLRLIYYSQIVNDFQKGDIAEGYSVSREKKESFPLTVTSAQKNPTAFYLCASSMGQAGGRHNEQFFGPGTRLTVL.